The clone carrying this TCR beta chain was counted at least ten times. Antigen specificity is unknown. From the 5' RACE reads, TCRdb called clonotypes with MiXCR, one entry per CDR3 protein. The table records 150,000 to 200,000 distinct CDR3 sequences, roughly 10% of them present only once. The sample comes from a study of CD8 T cells in ankylosing spondylitis. CDR1 WNHNN and CDR2 SYGVQD come from the germline V gene (reference sequence). The CDR3 contains 16 residues. With V trimmed by 2 bases and J by 3 bases, 7 bases remained unmatched. General study results and limits: The disease-linked clones had a CD8+ phenotype and low blood frequencies. Reportedly, disease-linked clones are significantly enriched in ankylosing spondylitis patients' matched synovial fluid.

Sequencing was done on a sample of blood, either unsorted or a sorted T cell fraction (not recorded which). This chain joins TRBV10-1 and TRBJ2-7, with 10 bases that match TRBD1. This clonotype was sampled from a male donor with ankylosing spondylitis or in good health (not recorded which). The CDR3 DNA sequence: TGCGCCAGCAGTGAGGGGACAGGGGACCCCCACTACGAGCAGTACTTC. This codes for CASSEGTGDPHYEQYF.